Shown below are 32 T cell receptor beta chains from a single sample sequenced in a study of blood T cell repertoires in COVID-19. Repertoires were generated with immunoSEQ multiplex PCR, while TCRdb's copy carries only in-frame clones and drops some. This table holds 150,000 to 200,000 clones, 75% to 90% found once. Sequenced sample: PBMCs or T cells enriched from blood (not recorded which). Receptor source: a woman in her fifties or sixties who had recovered from COVID-19.

V gene TRBV5-4 combines with J gene TRBJ2-2; 10 bases match TRBD2. CDR3 length: 17 amino acids. The V gene end was trimmed by 1 base and the J gene end by 6 bases; junction bases not matched to a gene: 9. The germline gives CDR1 SGHNT, CDR2 YYREEE (reference sequence). CDR3 sequence (DNA): TGTGCCAGCAGCTTGAGTGCTAGGCTAGCGGGAGCCGGGGAGCTGTTTTTT. This sequence encodes CASSLSARLAGAGELFF.

The chain combines TRBV7-2 with TRBJ1-5, with a weak D call TRBD1 (6 bases). In germline, CDR1 is SGHTA, CDR2 FQGNSA. This CDR3 is 14 amino acids long. The V gene lost 5 bases and the J gene lost 5 bases, with 13 bases spanning the gap. CDR3 sequence (DNA): TGTGCCAGCAGCGTATACAGGGCGGATCAGCCCCAGCATTTT. It translates to CASSVYRADQPQHF. Using reference TRBV7-2 and TRBJ1-5 for the parts outside the CDR3, the full variable domain is GAGVSQSPSNKVTEKGKDVELRCDPISGHTALYWYRQSLGQGLEFLIYFQGNSAPDKSGLPSDRFSAERTGGSVSTLTIQRTQQEDSAVYLCASSVYRADQPQHFGDGTRLSIL.

V is TRBV21-1 and J is TRBJ2-7; TRBD2 is the table's D call, not checked against the DNA. TRBV21-1 is termed a pseudogene. This CDR3 is 19 amino acids long. CDR3 bases: TGTGCCAGCAGCAAAGTATCATCATCGGGGCGGGGCGACGCCTACGAGCAGTACTTC. Its translation: CASSKVSSSGRGDAYEQYF.

The chain couples TRBV10-2 to TRBJ2-7; TRBD1 matches 7 bases. V trimming: 3 bases; J trimming: 0 bases; junction bases outside the gene matches: 5. This CDR3 is 15 amino acids long. The V gene's germline CDR1 is WSHSY and CDR2 SAAADI. CDR3 sequence (DNA): TGCGCCAGCAGTGAAGAGGACAGGAGCTCCTACGAGCAGTACTTC. Residues: CASSEEDRSSYEQYF.

This chain joins TRBV7-8 and TRBJ1-5; D gene unclear. V lost 4 bases and J 2 bases, leaving 9 bases between the germline ends. Germline V gives CDR1 SGHVS, CDR2 FQNEAQ. The CDR3 spans 14 residues. CDR3 sequence reads: CASSSREGNQPQHF. The CDR3 coding sequence is TGTGCCAGCAGCTCCCGGGAGGGCAATCAGCCCCAGCATTTT.

V gene TRBV7-2 combines with J gene TRBJ1-2; D is undetermined. The CDR3 spans 16 residues. V was pared by 2 bases and J by 8 bases, with 21 bases between. CDR1 SGHTA and CDR2 FQGNSA come from the germline V gene. The DNA for the CDR3 is TGTGCCAGCAGCTTATCGAGCTCAGGTGGATACGTAGGCTACACCTTC. Translation gives CASSLSSSGGYVGYTF.

The genes are TRBV28 and TRBJ1-5; 7 positions agree with TRBD1. Trimming removed 5 bases from V and 4 bases from J; junction bases left unmatched: 8. Germline CDR1 and CDR2: MDHEN and SYDVKM. The CDR3 totals 15 residues. Here the CDR3 DNA reads TGTGCCAGCAGTCGACCGGGACAGATGAATCAGCCCCAGCATTTT. Translated: CASSRPGQMNQPQHF.

Only one count was recorded for this clone. V and J are TRBV29-1 and TRBJ1-5; D is uncertain. V gave up 4 bases and J gave up 2 bases, with 9 bases separating them. The CDR3 contains 13 residues. Germline V gene data show CDR1 as SQVTM and CDR2 as ANQGSEA. The CDR3 sequence is CSVGGTRNQPQHF. CDR3 coding DNA: TGCAGCGTTGGAGGAACGCGCAATCAGCCCCAGCATTTT.

This rearrangement joins TRBV3-1 (or the pseudogene TRBV3-2) to TRBJ1-6, with a possible D match to TRBD1 (5 bases). The CDR3 consists of 14 residues. V shed 4 bases and J shed 7 bases, with 11 bases lying between them. Looked up from germline, CDR1 is LGHDT and CDR2 is YNNKEL (reference sequence). The CDR3 DNA follows: TGTGCCAGCAGCCCCTTAGGGGCAAATTCACCCCTCCACTTT. This translates into CASSPLGANSPLHF.

The chain has TRBV10-3 and TRBJ2-7, with a weak D call TRBD2 (5 bases). The CDR3 is 13 residues long. The V gene lost 9 bases and the J gene lost 3 bases, with 15 bases spanning the gap. From germline, CDR1 is ENHRY and CDR2 SYGVKD. CDR3 DNA sequence: TGTGCCATGGGAGAGGAACCCTACTACGAGCAGTACTTC. As protein: CAMGEEPYYEQYF.

This sequence joins TRBV10-1 and TRBJ2-2, with D perhaps TRBD2 (6 bases). In germline, CDR1 is WNHNN, CDR2 SYGVQD (reference sequence). The CDR3 contains 14 residues. V lost 4 bases to trimming and J lost 7 bases, with 13 bases between them. CDR3 residues: CASSVTGTDGELFF. Here the CDR3 DNA reads TGCGCCAGCAGTGTGACCGGGACTGACGGGGAGCTGTTTTTT.

The rearrangement links TRBV3-1 (or the pseudogene TRBV3-2) to TRBJ2-1; no reliable D call. CDR1 LGHDT and CDR2 YNNKEL come from the germline V gene (reference sequence). The length of the CDR3 is 14 residues. V lost 0 bases and J lost 8, with 11 bases in between. The CDR3 protein is CASSQDLLVDEQFF. The DNA of the CDR3 is TGTGCCAGCAGCCAAGATCTGCTGGTAGATGAGCAGTTCTTC.

V and J are TRBV18 and TRBJ1-4; D is possibly TRBD1 (6 bases). In germline, CDR1 is KGHSH, CDR2 LQKENI. The CDR3 is 16 amino acids. V was trimmed by 4 bases and J by 2 bases, leaving 14 bases between them. Written as DNA, the CDR3 is TGTGCCAGCTCACAACCCAACAGGGCCACTAATGAAAAACTGTTTTTT. Amino acid sequence: CASSQPNRATNEKLFF.

The chain combines TRBV7-3 with TRBJ2-3; weak D call: TRBD2 (6 bases). Trimming stripped 5 bases from V and 5 bases from J, with 20 bases between. Looked up from germline, CDR1 is SGHTA and CDR2 is FQGTGA. The CDR3 is 16 residues long. The chain's CDR3 is CASSPGTGGVIDTQYF. The CDR3 region has the DNA TGTGCCAGCAGCCCCGGGACTGGCGGTGTCATAGATACGCAGTATTTT.

The chain is built from TRBV11-3 and TRBJ1-1; maybe TRBD1 (5 bases). Between the trimmed V and J ends, which lost 5 bases and 1 base, there was a span of 5 bases. This CDR3 spans 12 amino acids. CDR1 is SGHNT and CDR2 is YENEEA in the germline V gene. CDR3 bases: TGTGCCAGCAGCAGGGGGAACACTGAAGCTTTCTTT. Its protein is CASSRGNTEAFF.

The rearrangement uses TRBV3-1 (or the pseudogene TRBV3-2) and TRBJ1-1; 9 bases are a match to TRBD1. Germline CDR1 is LGHDT and CDR2 is YNNKEL (reference sequence). The CDR3 extends over 15 amino acids. V was clipped by 1 base and J by 5 bases; unmatched bases: 5. CDR3 loop: CASSQGRTGATEAFF. In nucleotides, the CDR3 is TGTGCCAGCAGCCAAGGAAGGACAGGGGCAACTGAAGCTTTCTTT.

This chain uses TRBV11-2 with TRBJ1-1; D not resolved. Germline CDR1 is SGHAT and CDR2 is FQNNGV. V dropped 5 bases and J dropped 3 bases, with 13 bases sitting between them. This CDR3 spans 14 amino acids. The CDR3 loop is CASSREPIDTEAFF. In DNA form, the CDR3 reads TGTGCCAGCAGCCGGGAGCCTATAGACACTGAAGCTTTCTTT.

J is TRBJ2-1 and V is TRBV6-1, with unresolved D. CDR1 is MNHNS, CDR2 SASEGT, per germline. V was pared by 1 base and J by 3 bases, with 10 bases between. The CDR3 runs 15 residues. The CDR3 sequence is CASSEVSSFYNEQFF. CDR3 sequence (DNA): TGTGCCAGCAGTGAAGTATCGAGTTTCTACAATGAGCAGTTCTTC.

DNA of the CDR3: TGCGCCAGCAGCCCTCAGGGATCTTTGTTGAGCGGCTACACCTTC. Translation gives CASSPQGSLLSGYTF. The gene calls are TRBV5-1 and TRBJ1-2; D perhaps matches TRBD1 (5 bases). The germline V gene has CDR1 SGHRS and CDR2 YFSETQ. This CDR3 has 15 residues. With 4 bases removed from V and 8 bases from J, the gap between germline ends came to 21 bases. Based on the CDR3 plus reference TRBV5-1 and TRBJ1-2, the full variable domain is KAGVTQTPRYLIKTRGQQVTLSCSPISGHRSVSWYQQTPGQGLQFLFEYFSETQRNKGNFPGRFSGRQFSNSRSEMNVSTLELGDSALYLCASSPQGSLLSGYTFGSGTRLTVV.

The chain joins TRBV29-1 to TRBJ2-1; TRBD2 aligns across 7 bases. Per the germline V gene, CDR1 is SQVTM and CDR2 is ANQGSEA. With 3 bases clipped from V and 8 bases from J, the junction kept 7 bases outside the gene matches. CDR3 size: 13 residues. CDR3 coding DNA: TGCAGCGTTGATATTAGCGGGCTCGATGAGCAGTTCTTC. Its translation is CSVDISGLDEQFF.

The table lists this clone with a few counts. The chain couples TRBV15 to TRBJ1-1; D gene unclear. The CDR3 is 17 amino acids. Germline V gene lookup returns CDR1 LNHNV and CDR2 YYDKDF (reference sequence). The V and J ends lost 3 bases and 4 bases respectively, with 21 bases between them. Written as DNA, the CDR3 is TGTGCCACCAGCAGGGGCCCGAGAGGTGGCGGGGTCACTGAAGCTTTCTTT. Its protein is CATSRGPRGGGVTEAFF.

This chain joins TRBV15 and TRBJ2-1, with TRBD2 matching 11 bases. V trimming: 4 bases; J trimming: 0 bases; junction bases outside the gene matches: 5. Germline CDR1 is LNHNV and CDR2 is YYDKDF (reference sequence). This CDR3 is 17 amino acids long. The CDR3 is CATSKTSGKSSYNEQFF. The CDR3 coding sequence is TGTGCCACCAGCAAGACTAGCGGGAAAAGCTCCTACAATGAGCAGTTCTTC.

The table lists this clone with a few counts. V is TRBV6-5 and J is TRBJ1-6; D remains unclear. CDR3 length: 16 amino acids. CDR1 and CDR2 (germline): MNHEY, SVGAGI. Trimming pared 2 bases from V and 8 bases from J, leaving 16 bases between. Written as DNA, the CDR3 is TGTGCCAGCAGTTACAACGCCGCTGCTGGAGATTCACCCCTCCACTTT. Translating gives CASSYNAAAGDSPLHF.

The gene calls are TRBV5-1 and TRBJ1-4; weak D call: TRBD1 (5 bases). V gave up 4 bases and J gave up 5 bases, with 12 bases separating them. The CDR3 contains 14 residues. Germline V gives CDR1 SGHRS, CDR2 YFSETQ. The CDR3, as DNA: TGCGCCAGCAGCCAATTAGGGGTAAATGAAAAACTGTTTTTT. Translated: CASSQLGVNEKLFF.

J is TRBJ2-7 and V is TRBV25-1; D not certain. Deletions cut 6 bases from V and 5 bases from J, with 8 bases between. The CDR3 contains 11 residues. Germline V lookup: CDR1 MGHDK, CDR2 SYGVNS. This CDR3 is CASSQFHEQYF. The CDR3 DNA is TGTGCCAGCAGCCAGTTCCACGAGCAGTACTTC.

Comment on this clone: At one end, the junction sequence differs from germline, possibly due to a read error. This chain links TRBV7-9 with TRBJ1-4, with D uncertain. Germline V gives CDR1 SEHNR, CDR2 FQNEAQ (reference sequence). The CDR3 has 12 residues. The CDR3 DNA is TGTGCCAGCAGCCCACAGAATGAAAGACTGTTTTTT. Protein: CASSPQNERLFF. The whole variable domain, filled in from reference TRBV7-9 and TRBJ1-4, reads DTGVSQNPRHKITKRGQNVTFRCDPISEHNRLYWYRQTLGQGPEFLTYFQNEAQLEKSRLLSDRFSAERPKGSFSTLEIQRTEQGDSAMYLCASSPQNERLFFGSGTQLSVL.

This chain links TRBV5-1 with TRBJ1-2, with a weak D call TRBD1 (5 bases). The CDR3 totals 13 residues. Trimming removed 4 bases from V and 1 base from J, with 8 bases in between. Germline CDR1 SGHRS, CDR2 YFSETQ. This CDR3 is CASSNQGNYGYTF. CDR3 in DNA: TGCGCCAGCAGCAACCAGGGTAACTATGGCTACACCTTC.

The rearrangement joins TRBV19 to TRBJ2-1; 12 bases match TRBD1. Per germline, CDR1 LNHDA and CDR2 SQIVND (reference sequence). The CDR3 is 15 amino acids. V trimming: 5 bases; J trimming: 7 bases; junction bases outside the gene matches: 6. CDR3 DNA sequence: TGTGCCAGTAGTCACCGGGACAGGGGGCGAAATGAGCAGTTCTTC. It encodes CASSHRDRGRNEQFF.

The rearrangement uses TRBV27 and TRBJ2-2, with a weak D call TRBD2 (5 bases). The germline CDR1 and CDR2 sequences are MNHEY and SMNVEV (reference sequence). CDR3 length: 13 amino acids. V was pared by 4 bases and J by 12 bases, with 15 bases between. The CDR3 DNA sequence: TGTGCCAGCAGTTACTCTCAGCGGAGGCAGCTGTTTTTT. This encodes CASSYSQRRQLFF.

The chain has TRBV7-3 and TRBJ1-2; 7 bases agree with TRBD1. The CDR3 extends over 13 amino acids. V was pared by 3 bases and J by 4 bases, with 2 bases of the junction left unmatched. CDR1 SGHTA and CDR2 FQGTGA come from the germline V gene. CDR3 nucleotide sequence: TGTGCCAGCAGCTTGGACAGGACCTATGGCTACACCTTC. Translating gives CASSLDRTYGYTF. Looking up the rest from reference TRBV7-3 and TRBJ1-2 gives the full variable domain: GAGVSQTPSNKVTEKGKYVELRCDPISGHTALYWYRQSLGQGPEFLIYFQGTGAADDSGLPNDRFFAVRPEGSVSTLKIQRTERGDSAVYLCASSLDRTYGYTFGSGTRLTVV.

This chain connects TRBV3-1 (or the pseudogene TRBV3-2) to TRBJ1-5; D unresolved. Germline V gene sequence: CDR1 LGHDT, CDR2 YNNKEL (reference sequence). V lost 5 bases and J 7 bases, leaving 21 bases between the germline ends. The CDR3 is 16 residues long. CDR3 nucleotides: TGTGCCAGCAGCGCAAACCCTCCGGGGTCGGGACAGCCCCAGCATTTT. Translation gives CASSANPPGSGQPQHF.

The chain links TRBV11-2 to TRBJ1-6; D might be TRBD1 (5 bases). The germline V gene encodes CDR1 SGHAT and CDR2 FQNNGV. The CDR3 loop spans 15 amino acids. The ends were cut back, 4 bases at V and 10 bases at J, with 17 bases in the middle. CDR3 amino acids: CASSSTHGAGSPLHF. CDR3 coding DNA: TGTGCCAGCAGCTCTACACACGGGGCGGGGTCACCCCTCCACTTT.